This T cell receptor beta chain was sequenced during a study of shared clonotypes between healthy human individuals. Study in general: There were three CD4 naive, three CD4 memory, two CD8 naive and one CD8 memory plates per donor. Regarding the study as a whole: Rarefaction demonstrated incomplete sorted-subset sequencing despite large depth. A reduction in generation probabilities was seen for non-shared clonotypes relative to those shared by all four donors.

Using immunoSEQ multiplex PCR, the repertoire was profiled, and TCRdb retains in-frame clones only, with some absent. The sample holds 2,500,000 or so clones, less than 95% seen once. Details on this clone: The target antigen is unknown.

The donor population consisted of healthy HIV-negative adults with no recent acute infections or vaccinations. The germline gives CDR1 SGHAT, CDR2 FQNNGV. Trimming cost V 1 base and J 14 bases; bases outside gene matches: 12. This CDR3 has 14 residues. Sequenced input: naive CD4+ T cells from PBMCs. The subset here: CD45RA+ positively selected. The sequence came from a young man in good health. Some clones in this sample may be carry-over from other donors' samples. The chain employs TRBV11-2 and TRBJ2-3; TRBD2 matches 7 bases. Here the CDR3 DNA reads TGTGCCAGCAGCTTAGGGGAGGGGAAAAGGCGTCGGTATTTT. It codes for CASSLGEGKRRRYF.